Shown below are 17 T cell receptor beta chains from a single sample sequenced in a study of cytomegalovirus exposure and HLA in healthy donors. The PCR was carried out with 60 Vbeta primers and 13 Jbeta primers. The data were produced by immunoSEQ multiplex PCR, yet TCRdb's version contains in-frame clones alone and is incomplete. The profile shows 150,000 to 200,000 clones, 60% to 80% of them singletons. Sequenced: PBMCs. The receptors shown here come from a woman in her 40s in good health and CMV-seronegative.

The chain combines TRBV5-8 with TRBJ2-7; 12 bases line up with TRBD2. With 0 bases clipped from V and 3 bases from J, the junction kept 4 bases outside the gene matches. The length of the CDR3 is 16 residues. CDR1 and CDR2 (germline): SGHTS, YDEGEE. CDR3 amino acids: CASSLERGLAGYEQYF. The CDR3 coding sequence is TGTGCCAGCAGCTTGGAGAGGGGACTAGCGGGCTACGAGCAGTACTTC.

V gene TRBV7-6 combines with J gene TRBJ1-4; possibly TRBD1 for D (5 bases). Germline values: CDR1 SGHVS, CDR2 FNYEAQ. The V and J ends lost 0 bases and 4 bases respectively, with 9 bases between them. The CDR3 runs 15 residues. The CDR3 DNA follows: TGTGCCAGCAGCTTAGCATCGGGGGGTAATGAAAAACTGTTTTTT. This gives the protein CASSLASGGNEKLFF.

CDR3 sequence reads: CASGDTETQYF. CDR3 coding DNA: TGCGCCAGCGGCGACACAGAGACCCAGTACTTC. The V call is TRBV5-1, the J call TRBJ2-5; no firm D call. V lost 7 bases to trimming and J lost 4 bases, with 8 bases between them. The length of the CDR3 is 11 residues. Germline lookup yields CDR1 SGHRS and CDR2 YFSETQ.

The CDR3 spells CASSFTGSNEQYF. DNA of the CDR3: TGCGCCAGCAGCTTTACAGGGAGCAACGAGCAGTACTTC. The chain is built from TRBV5-1 and TRBJ2-7; a weak D match, TRBD1 (6 bases). Trimming removed 2 bases at V and 5 bases at J, with 11 bases between. CDR1 is SGHRS, CDR2 YFSETQ, per germline. CDR3 length: 13 amino acids.

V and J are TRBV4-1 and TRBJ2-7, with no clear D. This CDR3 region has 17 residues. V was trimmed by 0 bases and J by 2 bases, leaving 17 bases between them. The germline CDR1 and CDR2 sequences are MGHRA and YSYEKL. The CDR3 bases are TGCGCCAGCAGCCAAGATAGAGCTGGCACTCGGGCCTACGAGCAGTACTTC. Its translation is CASSQDRAGTRAYEQYF.

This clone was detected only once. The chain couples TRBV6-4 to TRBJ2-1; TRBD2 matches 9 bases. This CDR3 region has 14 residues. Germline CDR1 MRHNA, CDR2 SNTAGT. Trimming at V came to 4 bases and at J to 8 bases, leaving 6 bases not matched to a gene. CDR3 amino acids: CASSALAGGDEQFF. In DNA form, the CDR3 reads TGTGCCAGCAGTGCACTAGCGGGTGGTGATGAGCAGTTCTTC.

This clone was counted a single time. DNA for the CDR3: TGTGCCAGCTCACCATCGATCGAGTTAAGCTCTGGAAACACCATATATTTT. Translating it yields CASSPSIELSSGNTIYF. This rearrangement joins TRBV18 to TRBJ1-3; the D is unclear. This CDR3 has 17 residues. The ends were cut back, 2 bases at V and 0 bases at J, with 14 bases in the middle. Germline-derived CDR1 and CDR2 are KGHSH and LQKENI.

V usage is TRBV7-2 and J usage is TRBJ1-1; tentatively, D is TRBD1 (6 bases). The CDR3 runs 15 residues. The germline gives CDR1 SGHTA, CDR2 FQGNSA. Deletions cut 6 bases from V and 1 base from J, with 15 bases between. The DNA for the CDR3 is TGTGCCAGCAGGCGGCAGGGGCTCTGGAACACTGAAGCTTTCTTT. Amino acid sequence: CASRRQGLWNTEAFF.

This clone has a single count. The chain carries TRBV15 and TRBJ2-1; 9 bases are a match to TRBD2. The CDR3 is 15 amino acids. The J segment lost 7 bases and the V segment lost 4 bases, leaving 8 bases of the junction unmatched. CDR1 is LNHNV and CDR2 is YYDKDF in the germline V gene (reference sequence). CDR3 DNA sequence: TGTGCCACCAGCACCCCGCGGGAGGGGTCGAATGAGCAGTTCTTC. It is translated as CATSTPREGSNEQFF.

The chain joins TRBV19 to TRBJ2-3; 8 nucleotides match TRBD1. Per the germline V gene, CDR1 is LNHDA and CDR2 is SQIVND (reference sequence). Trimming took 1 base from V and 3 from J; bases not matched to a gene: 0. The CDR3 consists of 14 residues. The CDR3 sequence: CASSIGTGTDTQYF. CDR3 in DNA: TGTGCCAGTAGTATAGGGACAGGGACAGATACGCAGTATTTT.

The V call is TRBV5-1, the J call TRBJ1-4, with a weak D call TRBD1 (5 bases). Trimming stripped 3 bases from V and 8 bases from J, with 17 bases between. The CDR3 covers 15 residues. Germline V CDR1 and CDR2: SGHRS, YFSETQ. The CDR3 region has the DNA TGCGCCAGCAGCTGGGCGGGGGTTGTCGAGGAAAAACTGTTTTTT. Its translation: CASSWAGVVEEKLFF.

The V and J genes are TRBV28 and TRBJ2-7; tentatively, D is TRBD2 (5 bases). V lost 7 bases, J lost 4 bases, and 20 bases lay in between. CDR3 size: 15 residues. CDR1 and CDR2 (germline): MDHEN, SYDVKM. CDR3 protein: CASNPQEAGKYEQYF. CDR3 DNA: TGTGCCAGCAATCCCCAGGAGGCAGGCAAGTACGAGCAGTACTTC.

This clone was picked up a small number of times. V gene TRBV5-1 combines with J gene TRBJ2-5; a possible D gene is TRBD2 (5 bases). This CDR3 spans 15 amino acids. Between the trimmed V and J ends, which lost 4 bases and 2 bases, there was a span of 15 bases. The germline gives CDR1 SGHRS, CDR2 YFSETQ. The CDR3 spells CASSLGLLRQETQYF. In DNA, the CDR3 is TGCGCCAGCAGCCTAGGACTCCTACGTCAAGAGACCCAGTACTTC.

CDR3 amino acids: CASSPGTGNPYEQYF. The CDR3 coding sequence is TGTGCCAGTAGTCCCGGGACAGGGAACCCCTACGAGCAGTACTTC. The chain employs TRBV19 and TRBJ2-7; 9 bases fit TRBD1. The trim removed 5 bases at V and 2 bases at J, leaving 7 bases unmatched. CDR3 length: 15 residues. Germline V gene data show CDR1 as LNHDA and CDR2 as SQIVND (reference sequence). Full variable domain (remainder filled in from reference TRBV19 and TRBJ2-7): DGGITQSPKYLFRKEGQNVTLSCEQNLNHDAMYWYRQDPGQGLRLIYYSQIVNDFQKGDIAEGYSVSREKKESFPLTVTSAQKNPTAFYLCASSPGTGNPYEQYFGPGTRLTVT.

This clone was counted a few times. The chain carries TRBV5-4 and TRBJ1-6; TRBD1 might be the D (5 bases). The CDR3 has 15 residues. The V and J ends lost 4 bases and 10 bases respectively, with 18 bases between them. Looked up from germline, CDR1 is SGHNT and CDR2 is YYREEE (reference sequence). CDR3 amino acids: CASSLLRGEGSPLHF. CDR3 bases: TGTGCCAGCAGCCTGTTAAGAGGGGAGGGATCACCCCTCCACTTT.

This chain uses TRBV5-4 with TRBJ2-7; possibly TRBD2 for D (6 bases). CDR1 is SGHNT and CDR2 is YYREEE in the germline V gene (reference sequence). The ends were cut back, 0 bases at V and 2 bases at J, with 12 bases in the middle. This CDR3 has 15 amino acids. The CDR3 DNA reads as TGTGCCAGCAGCTTGGCGCGGGGTAACGCCTACGAGCAGTACTTC. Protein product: CASSLARGNAYEQYF. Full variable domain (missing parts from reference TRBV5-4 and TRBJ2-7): ETGVTQSPTHLIKTRGQQVTLRCSSQSGHNTVSWYQQALGQGPQFIFQYYREEENGRGNFPPRFSGLQFPNYSSELNVNALELDDSALYLCASSLARGNAYEQYFGPGTRLTVT.

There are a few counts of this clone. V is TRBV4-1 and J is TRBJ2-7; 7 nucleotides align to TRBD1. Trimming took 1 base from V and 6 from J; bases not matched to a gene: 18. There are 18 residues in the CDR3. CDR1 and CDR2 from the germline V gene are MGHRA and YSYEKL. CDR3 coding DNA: TGCGCCAGCAGCCAAGTAATGTATCCGGGACAGCTCCTTGGCGAGCAGTACTTC. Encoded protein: CASSQVMYPGQLLGEQYF.